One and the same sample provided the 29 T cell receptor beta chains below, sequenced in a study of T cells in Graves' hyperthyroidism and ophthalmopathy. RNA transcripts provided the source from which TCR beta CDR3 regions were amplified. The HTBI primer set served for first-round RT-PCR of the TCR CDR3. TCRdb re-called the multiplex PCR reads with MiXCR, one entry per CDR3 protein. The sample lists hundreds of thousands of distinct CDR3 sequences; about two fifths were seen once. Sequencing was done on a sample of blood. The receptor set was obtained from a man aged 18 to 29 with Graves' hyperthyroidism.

CDR3 sequence reads: CASSPQGPGWAGELFF. The CDR3 DNA follows: TGTGCCAGCAGTCCGCAGGGTCCTGGGTGGGCCGGGGAGCTGTTTTTT. The gene calls are TRBV6-2 or TRBV6-3 and TRBJ2-2; D is perhaps TRBD1 (5 bases). CDR1 is MNHEY, CDR2 SVGEGT, per germline. With 5 bases removed from V and 6 bases from J, the gap between germline ends came to 19 bases. CDR3 length: 16 residues.

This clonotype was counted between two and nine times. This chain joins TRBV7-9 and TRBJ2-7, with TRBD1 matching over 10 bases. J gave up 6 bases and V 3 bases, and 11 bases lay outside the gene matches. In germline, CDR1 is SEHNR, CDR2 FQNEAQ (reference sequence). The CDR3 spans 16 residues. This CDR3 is CASSLKTGGDWGEQYF. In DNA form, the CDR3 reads TGTGCCAGCAGCTTGAAGACAGGGGGCGACTGGGGCGAGCAGTACTTC.

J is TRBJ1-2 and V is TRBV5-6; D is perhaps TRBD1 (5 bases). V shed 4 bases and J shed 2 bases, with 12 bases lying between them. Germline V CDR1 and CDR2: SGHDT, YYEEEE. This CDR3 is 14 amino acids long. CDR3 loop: CASSPRATNYGYTF. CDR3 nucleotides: TGTGCCAGCAGCCCCAGGGCGACCAACTATGGCTACACCTTC.

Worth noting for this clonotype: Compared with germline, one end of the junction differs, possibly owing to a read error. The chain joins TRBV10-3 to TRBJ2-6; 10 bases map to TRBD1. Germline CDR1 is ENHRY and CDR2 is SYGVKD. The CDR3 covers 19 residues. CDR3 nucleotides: TGTGCCAGCAGTTACGACGCGACAGGGGGCTTCTCTGGGGCCAACGTCCTGACTTTC. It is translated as CASSYDATGGFSGANVLTF.

The CDR3 DNA follows: TGCAGTGCTGAGCGCGGGGGGCACACTGAAGCTTTCTTT. It yields the protein CSAERGGHTEAFF. This chain connects TRBV20-1 to TRBJ1-1, with D maybe TRBD1 (6 bases). V lost 5 bases and J lost 3, with 13 bases in between. The CDR3 totals 13 residues. Germline V gene sequence: CDR1 DFQATT, CDR2 SNEGSKA (reference sequence).

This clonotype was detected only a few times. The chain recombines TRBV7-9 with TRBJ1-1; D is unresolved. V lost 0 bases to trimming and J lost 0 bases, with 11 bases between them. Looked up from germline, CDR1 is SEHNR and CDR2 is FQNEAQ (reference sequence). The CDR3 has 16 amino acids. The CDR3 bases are TGTGCCAGCAGCTTAGCCCCGAGGCGGTTGAACACTGAAGCTTTCTTT. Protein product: CASSLAPRRLNTEAFF. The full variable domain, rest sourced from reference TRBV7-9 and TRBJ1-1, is DTGVSQNPRHKITKRGQNVTFRCDPISEHNRLYWYRQTLGQGPEFLTYFQNEAQLEKSRLLSDRFSAERPKGSFSTLEIQRTEQGDSAMYLCASSLAPRRLNTEAFFGQGTRLTVV.

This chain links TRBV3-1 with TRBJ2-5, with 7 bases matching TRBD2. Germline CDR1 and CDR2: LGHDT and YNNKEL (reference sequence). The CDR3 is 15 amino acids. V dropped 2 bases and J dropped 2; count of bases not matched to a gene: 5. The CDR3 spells CASSQTRDYQETQYF. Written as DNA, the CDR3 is TGTGCCAGCAGCCAAACTAGGGACTATCAAGAGACCCAGTACTTC.

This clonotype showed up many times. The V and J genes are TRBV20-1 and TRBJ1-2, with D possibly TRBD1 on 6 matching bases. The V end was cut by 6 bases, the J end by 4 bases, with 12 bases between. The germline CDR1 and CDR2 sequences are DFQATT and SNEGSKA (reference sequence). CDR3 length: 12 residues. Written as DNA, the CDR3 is TGCAGTGCCGTAGAGACAGGCTATGGCTACACCTTC. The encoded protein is CSAVETGYGYTF.

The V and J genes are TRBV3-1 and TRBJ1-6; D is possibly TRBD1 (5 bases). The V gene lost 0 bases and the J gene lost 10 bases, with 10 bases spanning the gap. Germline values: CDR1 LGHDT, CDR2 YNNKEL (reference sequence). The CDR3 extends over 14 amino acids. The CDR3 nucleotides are TGTGCCAGCAGCCAAGAAATGGGGACCTCACCCCTCCACTTT. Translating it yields CASSQEMGTSPLHF.

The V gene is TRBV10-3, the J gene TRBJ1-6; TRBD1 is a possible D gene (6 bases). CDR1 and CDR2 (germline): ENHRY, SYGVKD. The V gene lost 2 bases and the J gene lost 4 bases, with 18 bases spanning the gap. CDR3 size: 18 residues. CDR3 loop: CAISEGRGAHIYNSPLHF. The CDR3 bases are TGTGCCATCAGTGAGGGGCGGGGGGCGCATATATATAATTCACCCCTCCACTTT.

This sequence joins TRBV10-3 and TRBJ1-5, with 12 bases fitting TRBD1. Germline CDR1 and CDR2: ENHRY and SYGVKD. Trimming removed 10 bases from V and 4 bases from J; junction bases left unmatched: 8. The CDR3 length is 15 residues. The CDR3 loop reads CATGTGGPLNQPQHF. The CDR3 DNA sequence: TGTGCCACCGGGACAGGGGGCCCATTAAATCAGCCCCAGCATTTT.

In nucleotides, the CDR3 is TGCAGTGCACTACAGGGAGTAGGGGGCTACACCTTC. Its translation is CSALQGVGGYTF. The rearrangement joins TRBV20-1 to TRBJ1-2, with D maybe TRBD1 (6 bases). This CDR3 is built from 12 residues. From germline, CDR1 is DFQATT and CDR2 SNEGSKA (reference sequence). Trimming removed 6 bases at V and 8 bases at J, with 16 bases between.

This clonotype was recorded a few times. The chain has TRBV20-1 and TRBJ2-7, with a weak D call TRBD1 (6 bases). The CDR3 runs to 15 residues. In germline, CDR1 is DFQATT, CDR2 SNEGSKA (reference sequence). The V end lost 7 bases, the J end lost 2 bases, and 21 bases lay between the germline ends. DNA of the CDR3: TGCAGTGTCGCCGCTGACAGGCGATGGCCCTACGAGCAGTACTTC. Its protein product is CSVAADRRWPYEQYF.

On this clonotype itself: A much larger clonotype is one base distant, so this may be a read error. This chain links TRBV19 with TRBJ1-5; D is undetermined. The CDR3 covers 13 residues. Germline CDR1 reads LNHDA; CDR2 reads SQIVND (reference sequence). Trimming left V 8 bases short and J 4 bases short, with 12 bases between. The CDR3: CASGTSSNQPQHF. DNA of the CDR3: TGTGCCAGTGGTACTAGCTCAAATCAGCCCCAGCATTTT.

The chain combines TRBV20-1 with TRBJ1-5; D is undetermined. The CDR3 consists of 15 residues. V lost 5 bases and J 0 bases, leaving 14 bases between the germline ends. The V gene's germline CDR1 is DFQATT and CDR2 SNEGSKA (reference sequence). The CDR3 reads CSALPTDYSNQPQHF. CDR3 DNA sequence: TGCAGTGCTTTACCGACGGATTATAGCAATCAGCCCCAGCATTTT.

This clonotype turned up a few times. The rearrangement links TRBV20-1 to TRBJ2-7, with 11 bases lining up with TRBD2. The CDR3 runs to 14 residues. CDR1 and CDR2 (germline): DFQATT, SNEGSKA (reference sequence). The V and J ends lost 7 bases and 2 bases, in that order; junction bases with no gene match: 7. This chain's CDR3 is CSVAGGLGAYEQYF. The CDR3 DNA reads TGCAGTGTAGCGGGAGGGCTCGGAGCCTACGAGCAGTACTTC.

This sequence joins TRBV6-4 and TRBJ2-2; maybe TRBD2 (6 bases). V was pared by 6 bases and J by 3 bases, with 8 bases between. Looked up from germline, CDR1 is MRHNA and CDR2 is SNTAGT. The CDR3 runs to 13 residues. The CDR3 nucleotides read TGTGCCAGCAGCGGGAGCGACACCGGGGAGCTGTTTTTT. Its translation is CASSGSDTGELFF.

The DNA for the CDR3 is TGTGCCTGGACCCCCGGTGTGGGCACTGAAGCTTTCTTT. As protein: CAWTPGVGTEAFF. V gene TRBV30 combines with J gene TRBJ1-1; the D is unclear. Trimming shortened V by 4 bases and J by 4 bases, and 13 bases separated the two germline ends. CDR1 GTSNPN and CDR2 SVGIG come from the germline V gene (reference sequence). CDR3 length equals 13 residues.

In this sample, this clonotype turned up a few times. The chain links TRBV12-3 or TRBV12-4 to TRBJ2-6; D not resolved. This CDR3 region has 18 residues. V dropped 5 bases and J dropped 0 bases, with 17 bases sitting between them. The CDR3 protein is CASSTIYDRVSGANVLTF. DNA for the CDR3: TGTGCCAGCAGTACGATATATGACCGTGTCTCTGGGGCCAACGTCCTGACTTTC.

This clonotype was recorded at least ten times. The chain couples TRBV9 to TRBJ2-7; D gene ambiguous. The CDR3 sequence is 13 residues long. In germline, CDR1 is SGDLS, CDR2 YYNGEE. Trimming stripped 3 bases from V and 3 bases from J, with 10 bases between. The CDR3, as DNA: TGTGCCAGCAGCGCTTCCACCAACTACGAGCAGTACTTC. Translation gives CASSASTNYEQYF.

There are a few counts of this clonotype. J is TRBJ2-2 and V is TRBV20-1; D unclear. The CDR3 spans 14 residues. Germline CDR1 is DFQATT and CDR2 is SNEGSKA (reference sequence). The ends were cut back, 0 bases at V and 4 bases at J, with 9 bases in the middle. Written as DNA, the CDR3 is TGCAGTGCTAGAGATGGTACGGGCACCGGGGAGCTGTTTTTT. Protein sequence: CSARDGTGTGELFF.

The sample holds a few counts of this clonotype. The CDR3 reads CASSPPPGSPLHF. The CDR3 coding sequence is TGTGCCAGCAGCCCCCCCCCGGGGTCACCCCTCCACTTT. This chain joins TRBV11-3 and TRBJ1-6, with D unclear. Germline CDR1 reads SGHNT; CDR2 reads YENEEA. The V end was cut by 5 bases, the J end by 10 bases, with 12 bases between. This CDR3 is built from 13 residues.

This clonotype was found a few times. The CDR3 DNA reads TGTGCCAGCAGCTCAGTGGAGCCGTACACCGGGGAGCTGTTTTTT. Protein sequence: CASSSVEPYTGELFF. The chain combines TRBV9 with TRBJ2-2; D is ambiguous. The CDR3 covers 15 residues. Between the trimmed V and J ends, which lost 4 bases and 3 bases, there was a span of 13 bases. The germline V gene encodes CDR1 SGDLS and CDR2 YYNGEE.

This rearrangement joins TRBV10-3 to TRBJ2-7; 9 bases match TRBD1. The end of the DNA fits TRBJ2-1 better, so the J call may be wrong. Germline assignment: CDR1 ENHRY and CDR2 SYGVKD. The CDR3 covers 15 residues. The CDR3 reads CAISPGTGSYNEQFF. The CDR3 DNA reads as TGTGCCATCAGCCCAGGGACAGGGTCCTACAATGAGCAGTTCTTC.

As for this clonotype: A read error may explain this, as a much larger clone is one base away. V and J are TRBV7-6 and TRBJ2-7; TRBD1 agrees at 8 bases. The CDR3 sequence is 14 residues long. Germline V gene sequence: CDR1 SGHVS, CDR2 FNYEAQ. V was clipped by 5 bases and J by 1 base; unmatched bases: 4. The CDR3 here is CASSRDRISYEQYF. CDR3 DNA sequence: TGTGCCAGCAGCCGGGACAGGATTTCCTACGAGCAGTACTTC.

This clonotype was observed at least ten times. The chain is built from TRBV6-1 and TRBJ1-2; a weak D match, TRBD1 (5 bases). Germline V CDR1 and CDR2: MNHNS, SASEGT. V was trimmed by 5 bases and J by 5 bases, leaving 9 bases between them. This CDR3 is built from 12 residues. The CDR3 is CASSNRIYGYTF. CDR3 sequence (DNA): TGTGCCAGCAGTAACAGGATTTATGGCTACACCTTC.

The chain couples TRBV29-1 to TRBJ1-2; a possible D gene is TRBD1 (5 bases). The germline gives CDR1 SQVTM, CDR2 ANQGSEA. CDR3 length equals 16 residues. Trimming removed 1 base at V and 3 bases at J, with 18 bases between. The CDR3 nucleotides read TGCAGCGTTGAAGGGTCCCCCGGGGGGGGTGACTATGGCTACACCTTC. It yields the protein CSVEGSPGGGDYGYTF.

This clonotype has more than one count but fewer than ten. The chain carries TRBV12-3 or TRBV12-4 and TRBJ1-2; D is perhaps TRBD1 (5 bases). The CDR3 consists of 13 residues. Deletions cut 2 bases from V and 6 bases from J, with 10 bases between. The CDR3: CASSLSTEHGYTF. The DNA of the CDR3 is TGTGCCAGCAGTTTATCGACAGAACATGGCTACACCTTC.

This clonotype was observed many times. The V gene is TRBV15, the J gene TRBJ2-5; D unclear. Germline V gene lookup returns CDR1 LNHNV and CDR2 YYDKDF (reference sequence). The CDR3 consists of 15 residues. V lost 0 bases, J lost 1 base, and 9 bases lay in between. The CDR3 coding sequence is TGTGCCACCAGCAGAGATCGAAGGCCCCAAGAGACCCAGTACTTC. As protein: CATSRDRRPQETQYF.